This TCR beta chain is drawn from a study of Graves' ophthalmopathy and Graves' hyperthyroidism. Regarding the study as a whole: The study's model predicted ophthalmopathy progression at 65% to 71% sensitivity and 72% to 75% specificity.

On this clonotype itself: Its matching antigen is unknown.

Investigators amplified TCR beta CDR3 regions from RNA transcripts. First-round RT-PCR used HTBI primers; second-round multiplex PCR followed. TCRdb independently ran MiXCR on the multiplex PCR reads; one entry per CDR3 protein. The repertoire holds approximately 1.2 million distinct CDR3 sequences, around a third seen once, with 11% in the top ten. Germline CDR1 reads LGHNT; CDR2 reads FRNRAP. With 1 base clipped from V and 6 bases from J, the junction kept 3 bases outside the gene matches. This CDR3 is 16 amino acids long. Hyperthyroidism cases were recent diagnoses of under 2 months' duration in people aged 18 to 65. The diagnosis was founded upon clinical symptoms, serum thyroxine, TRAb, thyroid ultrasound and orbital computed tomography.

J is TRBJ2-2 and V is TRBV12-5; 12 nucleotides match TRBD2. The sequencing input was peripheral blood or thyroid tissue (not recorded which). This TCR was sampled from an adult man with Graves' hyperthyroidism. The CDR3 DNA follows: TGTGCTAGTGGTTTGGGACTAGCGGGAGTGGCCGGGGAGCTGTTTTTT. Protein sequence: CASGLGLAGVAGELFF. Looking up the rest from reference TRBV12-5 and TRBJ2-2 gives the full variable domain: DARVTQTPRHKVTEMGQEVTMRCQPILGHNTVFWYRQTMMQGLELLAYFRNRAPLDDSGMPKDRFSAEMPDATLATLKIQPSEPRDSAVYFCASGLGLAGVAGELFFGEGSRLTVL.